This entry concerns a single TCR beta chain. CDR1 is KGHSH and CDR2 is LQKENI in the germline V gene. This CDR3 contains 17 residues. V gave up 0 bases and J gave up 4 bases, with 16 bases separating them. Unique molecular identifiers featured in how the TCRbeta library was prepared. Each CDR3 protein gets one entry after TCRdb re-called the PCR reads with MiXCR. This sample has 300,000 to 350,000 distinct CDR3 sequences, with about a quarter found just once. The sample comes from a study of T-cell reconstitution after alpha-beta-depleted transplantation in children. The sample here was PBMCs, mostly from graft donor cells, taken 180 days after TCRalphabeta/CD19-depleted stem cell transplant. J is TRBJ2-1 and V is TRBV18, with a tentative D call TRBD2 (7 bases). The receptor comes from a male patient aged 10 to 17 who had a stem cell transplant for acute lymphoblastic leukemia, so the T cells may come from the graft donor. This CDR3 reads CASSPPGGAGAYNEQFF. The CDR3 nucleotides read TGTGCCAGCTCACCACCGGGCGGCGCGGGGGCTTACAATGAGCAGTTCTTC.